The 17 T cell receptor beta chains listed next were all sequenced from one sample in a study of blood T cell repertoires in COVID-19. Clones were read by immunoSEQ multiplex PCR, and TCRdb kept only the in-frame ones, dropping some. The sample holds roughly 140,000 clones, about 86% seen once. Sequencing input: peripheral blood. Source of these receptors: a woman in her forties with acute or convalescent COVID-19.

The chain couples TRBV6-5 to TRBJ1-6; possible D gene TRBD1, 6 bases. Trimming removed 2 bases from V and 6 bases from J, with 11 bases in between. The CDR3 length is 15 residues. Germline CDR1 and CDR2: MNHEY and SVGAGI. The CDR3: CASSYGGHFNSPLHF. The CDR3 DNA follows: TGTGCCAGCAGTTACGGGGGACACTTTAATTCACCCCTCCACTTT.

The gene calls are TRBV7-3 and TRBJ1-2; 8 nucleotides match TRBD1. The germline V gene has CDR1 SGHTA and CDR2 FQGTGA. The V and J ends lost 1 base and 7 bases, in that order; junction bases with no gene match: 8. The CDR3 runs to 15 residues. In DNA form, the CDR3 reads TGTGCCAGCAGCTTAAGGCAGGGGGCTTCTTCTGGCTACACCTTC. This sequence encodes CASSLRQGASSGYTF.

This clone was found once. The chain is built from TRBV7-9 and TRBJ2-6, with 7 nucleotides matching TRBD1. Germline V CDR1 and CDR2: SEHNR, FQNEAQ (reference sequence). The CDR3 is 17 amino acids. V shed 7 bases and J 0 bases; nucleotides not matched to a gene: 9. CDR3 loop: CASTTGVGASGANVLTF. The CDR3 region has the DNA TGTGCCAGCACTACAGGGGTGGGGGCCTCTGGGGCCAACGTCCTGACTTTC.

The genes are TRBV11-1 and TRBJ2-7; 9 bases line up with TRBD1. V was pared by 5 bases and J by 2 bases, with 7 bases of the junction left unmatched. The CDR3 loop spans 15 amino acids. Germline CDR1 is SGHAT and CDR2 is FQDESV (reference sequence). In nucleotides, the CDR3 is TGTGCCAGCAGCGACCCCGGGACAGGGCCCTACGAGCAGTACTTC. Encoded protein: CASSDPGTGPYEQYF. Full variable domain (missing parts from reference TRBV11-1 and TRBJ2-7): EAEVAQSPRYKITEKSQAVAFWCDPISGHATLYWYRQILGQGPELLVQFQDESVVDDSQLPKDRFSAERLKGVDSTLKIQPAELGDSAMYLCASSDPGTGPYEQYFGPGTRLTVT.

The chain has TRBV18 and TRBJ2-1; weak D call: TRBD1 (6 bases). Germline CDR1 KGHSH, CDR2 LQKENI. V was cut by 0 bases and J by 9 bases, with 15 bases left in between. The CDR3 extends over 15 amino acids. CDR3 sequence (DNA): TGTGCCAGCTCACCACCGCTGACAGGCAGCGGTGAGCAGTTCTTC. Amino acid sequence: CASSPPLTGSGEQFF. Looking up the rest from reference TRBV18 and TRBJ2-1 gives the full variable domain: NAGVMQNPRHLVRRRGQEARLRCSPMKGHSHVYWYRQLPEEGLKFMVYLQKENIIDESGMPKERFSAEFPKEGPSILRIQQVVRGDSAAYFCASSPPLTGSGEQFFGPGTRLTVL.

This chain joins TRBV27 and TRBJ1-2; no clear D gene. The germline gives CDR1 MNHEY, CDR2 SMNVEV (reference sequence). The CDR3 has 13 amino acids. The V end lost 3 bases, the J end lost 6 bases, and 11 bases lay between the germline ends. CDR3 loop: CASSFSHGDGYTF. CDR3 DNA: TGTGCCAGCAGTTTCTCCCACGGGGATGGCTACACCTTC.

The chain carries TRBV7-2 and TRBJ2-3; 7 bases are shared with TRBD2. Germline assignment: CDR1 SGHTA and CDR2 FQGNSA. V lost 5 bases and J lost 2; bases outside the gene matches: 10. The CDR3 loop spans 16 amino acids. For the CDR3, the DNA is TGTGCCAGCAGCACCCCGATGGGAGGGCTCACAGATACGCAGTATTTT. Translated: CASSTPMGGLTDTQYF.

This clone came up a few times. V gene TRBV27 combines with J gene TRBJ1-1, with TRBD1 matching 7 bases. CDR1 is MNHEY, CDR2 SMNVEV, per germline (reference sequence). Unmatched junction bases numbered 10, after V lost 0 bases and J lost 12 bases. The CDR3 runs 14 residues. The CDR3 DNA is TGTGCCAGCAGTTTATCCTCTCCGGGACAGAACCCTTTCTTT. It encodes CASSLSSPGQNPFF.

This chain links TRBV28 with TRBJ1-2; a weak D match, TRBD1 (5 bases). V was clipped by 5 bases and J by 7 bases, with 26 bases between them. Per germline, CDR1 MDHEN and CDR2 SYDVKM. The CDR3 is 17 amino acids. CDR3 protein: CASSLYLADNLPGGYTF. For the CDR3, the DNA is TGTGCCAGCAGTCTCTATCTGGCGGACAACTTACCTGGTGGCTACACCTTC.

V is TRBV27 and J is TRBJ1-1; the D gene is possibly TRBD1 (6 bases). The CDR3 is made up of 16 amino acids. Germline CDR1 reads MNHEY; CDR2 reads SMNVEV (reference sequence). V was clipped by 6 bases and J by 0 bases, with 17 bases between them. The CDR3 reads CASSNGQITVNTEAFF. In nucleotides, the CDR3 is TGTGCCAGCAGCAACGGACAGATCACGGTGAACACTGAAGCTTTCTTT.

The genes are TRBV5-1 and TRBJ1-3, with 7 bases matching TRBD1. This CDR3 has 15 residues. Trimming removed 3 bases from V and 0 bases from J; junction bases left unmatched: 3. Per the germline V gene, CDR1 is SGHRS and CDR2 is YFSETQ. The CDR3 loop is CASSWDSSSGNTIYF. For the CDR3, the DNA is TGCGCCAGCAGCTGGGACAGTTCCTCTGGAAACACCATATATTTT. Full variable domain (rest looked up from reference TRBV5-1 and TRBJ1-3): KAGVTQTPRYLIKTRGQQVTLSCSPISGHRSVSWYQQTPGQGLQFLFEYFSETQRNKGNFPGRFSGRQFSNSRSEMNVSTLELGDSALYLCASSWDSSSGNTIYFGEGSWLTVV.

CDR3 coding DNA: TGCGCCAGCAGCCCCTTAGCGGGCGCCAGCTCCTACAATGAGCAGTTCTTC. Encoded protein: CASSPLAGASSYNEQFF. The chain is built from TRBV5-1 and TRBJ2-1; 7 bases are a match to TRBD2. Trimming at V came to 4 bases and at J to 0 bases, leaving 10 bases not matched to a gene. The CDR3 covers 17 residues. CDR1 is SGHRS, CDR2 YFSETQ, per germline.

This rearrangement joins TRBV23-1 to TRBJ1-2; D remains unclear. TRBV23-1 is treated as an ORF (open reading frame) with a function not yet certain. Trimming took 11 bases from V and 8 from J, leaving 12 bases between them. The CDR3 has 10 amino acids. CDR3 in amino acids: CAGGWAGYTF. CDR3 nucleotide sequence: TGCGCCGGAGGGTGGGCCGGCTACACCTTC.

The V call is TRBV7-2, the J call TRBJ2-7, with 8 bases identical to TRBD1. Germline CDR1 is SGHTA and CDR2 is FQGNSA. The J segment lost 4 bases and the V segment lost 3 bases, leaving 5 bases of the junction unmatched. CDR3 length equals 14 residues. The CDR3 reads CASSLTDRGYEQYF. The CDR3 nucleotides are TGTGCCAGCAGCTTGACCGACAGGGGTTACGAGCAGTACTTC.

The sample holds one count of this clone. The V call is TRBV27, the J call TRBJ2-7, with 7 bases aligning to TRBD1. The V segment lost 6 bases and the J segment 2 bases; nucleotides outside the gene matches: 7. Germline lookup yields CDR1 MNHEY and CDR2 SMNVEV (reference sequence). The CDR3 is 14 amino acids. CDR3: CASSLSGGPYEQYF. As DNA, the CDR3 is TGTGCCAGCAGCCTATCAGGGGGTCCCTACGAGCAGTACTTC.

V gene TRBV3-1 (or the pseudogene TRBV3-2) combines with J gene TRBJ1-5, with 7 bases fitting TRBD1. This CDR3 is 14 amino acids long. The germline CDR1 and CDR2 sequences are LGHDT and YNNKEL (reference sequence). V lost 4 bases, J lost 6 bases, and 6 bases stayed unmatched. The CDR3 loop reads CASSPRTGSQPQHF. DNA for the CDR3: TGTGCCAGCAGCCCCCGGACAGGCAGTCAGCCCCAGCATTTT.

This clone was seen once. This sequence joins TRBV19 and TRBJ1-2; TRBD1 matches 7 bases. The CDR3 is 15 amino acids. Looked up from germline, CDR1 is LNHDA and CDR2 is SQIVND (reference sequence). V trimming: 7 bases; J trimming: 2 bases; junction bases outside the gene matches: 10. Written as DNA, the CDR3 is TGTGCCAGTATGACGGGACAGATTAGCAACTATGGCTACACCTTC. It is translated as CASMTGQISNYGYTF. The full variable domain, with the rest looked up from reference TRBV19 and TRBJ1-2, is DGGITQSPKYLFRKEGQNVTLSCEQNLNHDAMYWYRQDPGQGLRLIYYSQIVNDFQKGDIAEGYSVSREKKESFPLTVTSAQKNPTAFYLCASMTGQISNYGYTFGSGTRLTVV.